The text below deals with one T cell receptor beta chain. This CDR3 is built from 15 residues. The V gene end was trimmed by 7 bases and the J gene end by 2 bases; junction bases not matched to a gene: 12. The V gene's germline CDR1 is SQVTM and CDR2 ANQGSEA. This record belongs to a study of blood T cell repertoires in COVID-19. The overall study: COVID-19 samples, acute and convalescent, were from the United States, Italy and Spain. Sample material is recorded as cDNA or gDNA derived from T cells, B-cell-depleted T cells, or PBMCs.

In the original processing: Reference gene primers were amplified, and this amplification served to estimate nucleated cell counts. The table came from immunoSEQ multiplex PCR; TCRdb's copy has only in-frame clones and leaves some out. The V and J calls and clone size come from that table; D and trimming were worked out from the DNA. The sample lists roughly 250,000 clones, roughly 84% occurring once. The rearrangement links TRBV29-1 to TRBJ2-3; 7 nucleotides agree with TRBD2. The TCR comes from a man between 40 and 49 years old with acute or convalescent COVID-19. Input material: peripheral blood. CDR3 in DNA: TGCAGCGGATGGACTAGGGCGGGGAACACAGATACGCAGTATTTT. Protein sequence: CSGWTRAGNTDTQYF.